This T cell receptor (beta chain) was sequenced in a study of T cells in Graves' hyperthyroidism and ophthalmopathy. Study results and limitations: A median roughly six months before onset, the model predicted ophthalmopathy. In the blood, most expanded thyroid clonotypes above 0.001 appeared as well.

PBMCs were obtained from over 8.5 ml fresh peripheral blood. Germline V gene lookup returns CDR1 KGHSH and CDR2 LQKENI. The CDR3 runs to 15 residues. Comments on this clonotype: Its antigen is currently unknown. The germline gene is not matched at one end of the junction; a read error may be the cause.

Amplified regions were TCR beta CDR3 sequences from RNA transcripts. First-round RT-PCR with HTBI primers amplified the TCR CDR3 region. MiXCR was run by TCRdb on the multiplex PCR reads, yielding one entry per CDR3 protein. The data show fewer than 200,000 distinct CDR3 sequences, roughly 10% seen once. The chain joins TRBV18 to TRBJ1-4; D perhaps matches TRBD1 (6 bases). The receptor comes from a woman younger than 35 with Graves' hyperthyroidism that later progressed to Graves' ophthalmopathy. Source material: blood. The CDR3 coding sequence is TGTGCCAGCTCATACAGGACAGACGATAATGAAAAACTGCTTTTT. Translation: CASSYRTDDNEKLLF.